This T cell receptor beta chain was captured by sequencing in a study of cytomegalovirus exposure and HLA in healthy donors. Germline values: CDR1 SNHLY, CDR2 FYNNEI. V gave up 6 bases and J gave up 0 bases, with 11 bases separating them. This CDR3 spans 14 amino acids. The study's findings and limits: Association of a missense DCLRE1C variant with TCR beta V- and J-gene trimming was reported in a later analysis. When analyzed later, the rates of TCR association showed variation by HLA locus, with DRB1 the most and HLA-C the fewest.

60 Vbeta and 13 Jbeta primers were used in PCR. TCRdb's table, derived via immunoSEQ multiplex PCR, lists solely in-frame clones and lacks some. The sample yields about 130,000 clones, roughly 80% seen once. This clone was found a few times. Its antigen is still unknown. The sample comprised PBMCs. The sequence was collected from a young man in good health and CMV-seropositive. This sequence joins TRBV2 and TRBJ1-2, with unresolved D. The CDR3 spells CASSPYGANYGYTF. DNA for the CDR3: TGTGCCAGCAGCCCTTACGGGGCTAACTATGGCTACACCTTC.